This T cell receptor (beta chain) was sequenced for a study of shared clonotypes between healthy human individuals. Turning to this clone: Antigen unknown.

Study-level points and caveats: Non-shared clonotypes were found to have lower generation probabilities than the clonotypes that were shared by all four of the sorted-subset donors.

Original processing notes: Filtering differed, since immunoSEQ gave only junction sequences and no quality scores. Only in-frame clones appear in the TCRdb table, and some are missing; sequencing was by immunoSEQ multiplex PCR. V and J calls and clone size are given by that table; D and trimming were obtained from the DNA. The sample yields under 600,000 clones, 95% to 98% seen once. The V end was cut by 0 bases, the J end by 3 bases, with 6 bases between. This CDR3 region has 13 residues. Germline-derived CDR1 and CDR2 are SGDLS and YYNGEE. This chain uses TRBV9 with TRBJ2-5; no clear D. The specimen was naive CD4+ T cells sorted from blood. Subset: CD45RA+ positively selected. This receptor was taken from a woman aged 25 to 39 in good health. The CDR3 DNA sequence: TGTGCCAGCAGCGTAGCTCCCGAAGAGACCCAGTACTTC. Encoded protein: CASSVAPEETQYF.